Shown below are 28 T cell receptor beta chains from a single sample sequenced in a study of cytomegalovirus exposure and HLA in healthy donors. The study ran its PCR with 60 Vbeta and 13 Jbeta primers. The table came from immunoSEQ multiplex PCR; TCRdb's copy has only in-frame clones and leaves some out. The data contain 150,000 to 200,000 clones, roughly 73% of them singletons. Sequenced: PBMCs. These receptors were obtained from a female donor in good health and CMV-seronegative.

The J gene is TRBJ2-2, the V gene TRBV30; weak D call: TRBD1 (6 bases). This CDR3 contains 15 residues. Germline CDR1 GTSNPN, CDR2 SVGIG (reference sequence). Trimming removed 3 bases from V and 6 bases from J, with 17 bases in between. The CDR3 protein is CAWSLLRGTAGELFF. DNA for the CDR3: TGTGCCTGGAGCCTCCTGAGGGGGACGGCCGGGGAGCTGTTTTTT.

The chain links TRBV7-9 to TRBJ2-1; a possible D gene is TRBD2 (6 bases). The CDR3 totals 15 residues. V lost 5 bases, J lost 0 bases, and 11 bases lay in between. Germline V lookup: CDR1 SEHNR, CDR2 FQNEAQ (reference sequence). The CDR3 bases are TGTGCCAGCAGCGCGGGGTCGGGCTCCTACAATGAGCAGTTCTTC. It yields the protein CASSAGSGSYNEQFF.

This chain connects TRBV5-6 to TRBJ2-7; D is unclear. The CDR3 has 15 amino acids. The germline V and J ends were trimmed by 0 bases and 2 bases, with 12 bases remaining between them. Germline V gene data show CDR1 as SGHDT and CDR2 as YYEEEE. CDR3 nucleotide sequence: TGTGCCAGCAGCTTGGTGCAGGTTGATACCTACGAGCAGTACTTC. Translated: CASSLVQVDTYEQYF.

The chain carries TRBV7-2 and TRBJ2-3; D not certain. The germline V and J ends were trimmed by 1 base and 0 bases, with 8 bases remaining between them. The CDR3 is 15 residues long. The germline gives CDR1 SGHTA, CDR2 FQGNSA. The CDR3 protein is CASSLGRLSTDTQYF. The DNA of the CDR3 is TGTGCCAGCAGCTTAGGGCGGCTCAGCACAGATACGCAGTATTTT.

V and J are TRBV5-1 and TRBJ2-5; 9 bases fit TRBD1. CDR3 length equals 15 residues. The ends lost 0 bases at V and 6 bases at J; junction bases unmatched: 6. Germline assignment: CDR1 SGHRS and CDR2 YFSETQ. DNA for the CDR3: TGCGCCAGCAGCTTGGACAGGGGGCGGAAAAAGACCCAGTACTTC. Its protein product is CASSLDRGRKKTQYF.

The chain has TRBV20-1 and TRBJ2-1; a weak D match, TRBD2 (5 bases). CDR1 and CDR2 (germline): DFQATT, SNEGSKA (reference sequence). The CDR3 length is 10 residues. Trimming stripped 5 bases from V and 9 bases from J, with 8 bases between. The chain's CDR3 is CSALAPEQFF. CDR3 nucleotide sequence: TGCAGTGCTTTAGCGCCTGAGCAGTTCTTC.

This clone is termed medium-sized. V gene TRBV5-1 combines with J gene TRBJ2-7; TRBD1 is a possible D gene (6 bases). From germline, CDR1 is SGHRS and CDR2 YFSETQ. The V end was cut by 2 bases, the J end by 12 bases, with 15 bases between. This CDR3 region has 12 residues. The CDR3 nucleotides read TGCGCCAGCAGCTTTCAACAGGGAAATCTGTACTTC. Protein sequence: CASSFQQGNLYF.

The chain recombines TRBV9 with TRBJ1-2; 12 positions agree with TRBD1. V trimming: 1 base; J trimming: 7 bases; junction bases outside the gene matches: 5. In germline, CDR1 is SGDLS, CDR2 YYNGEE. This CDR3 is built from 15 residues. CDR3 loop: CASSVNPGQGAGYTF. The CDR3 nucleotides are TGTGCCAGCAGCGTAAATCCGGGACAGGGGGCTGGCTACACCTTC.

This chain connects TRBV16 to TRBJ1-1; no firm D call. V lost 0 bases to trimming and J lost 1 base, with 6 bases between them. This CDR3 has 14 amino acids. Germline CDR1 KGHSY, CDR2 FQNENV. The CDR3 DNA sequence: TGTGCCAGCAGCCAATCCCCGGGGAACACTGAAGCTTTCTTT. The encoded protein is CASSQSPGNTEAFF.

This clone was found once. This sequence joins TRBV7-2 and TRBJ1-2; 7 bases agree with TRBD1. CDR1 and CDR2 (germline): SGHTA, FQGNSA. This CDR3 has 13 amino acids. Trimming removed 2 bases from V and 6 bases from J; junction bases left unmatched: 3. In DNA form, the CDR3 reads TGTGCCAGCAGCTTATTTCAGGGGGATGGCTACACCTTC. This sequence encodes CASSLFQGDGYTF.

This rearrangement joins TRBV29-1 to TRBJ2-3; 8 bases are a match to TRBD2. Trimming cost V 3 bases and J 3 bases; bases outside gene matches: 11. The CDR3 length is 16 residues. Looked up from germline, CDR1 is SQVTM and CDR2 is ANQGSEA. The CDR3 nucleotides are TGCAGCGTTGACAATCCCAAGGCTAGCGGGACAGATACGCAGTATTTT. This translates into CSVDNPKASGTDTQYF.

The chain employs TRBV7-3 and TRBJ2-3; 8 bases map to TRBD2. CDR1 is SGHTA, CDR2 FQGTGA, per germline. This CDR3 contains 15 residues. Trimming took 5 bases from V and 1 from J; bases not matched to a gene: 5. For the CDR3, the DNA is TGTGCCAGCAGCAGCGGGGGATTCGGCACAGATACGCAGTATTTT. As protein: CASSSGGFGTDTQYF.

The chain is built from TRBV30 and TRBJ1-1, with D perhaps TRBD1 (6 bases). CDR1 is GTSNPN and CDR2 is SVGIG in the germline V gene (reference sequence). V lost 3 bases and J lost 4, with 15 bases in between. The CDR3 is 14 amino acids. The CDR3 protein is CAWRAGGASTEAFF. The CDR3 DNA reads TGTGCCTGGAGGGCCGGGGGGGCAAGCACTGAAGCTTTCTTT.

The chain links TRBV4-1 to TRBJ2-7; TRBD2 aligns across 7 bases. Germline V gene sequence: CDR1 MGHRA, CDR2 YSYEKL. Unmatched junction bases numbered 7, after V lost 4 bases and J lost 1 base. This CDR3 is 15 amino acids long. This CDR3 reads CASSLATSASYEQYF. DNA for the CDR3: TGCGCCAGCAGCCTCGCCACTAGCGCGTCCTACGAGCAGTACTTC.

This clone has a single count. This chain links TRBV6-6 with TRBJ2-5; TRBD2 matches at 7 bases. Germline trimming cut 0 bases from V and 5 bases from J; bases unmatched to any gene: 3. This CDR3 comprises 14 residues. Germline V gene lookup returns CDR1 MNHNY and CDR2 SVGAGI (reference sequence). CDR3 protein: CASSYSTSIETQYF. In DNA form, the CDR3 reads TGTGCCAGCAGTTACTCGACTAGCATCGAGACCCAGTACTTC.

J is TRBJ2-1 and V is TRBV4-1; 8 bases are a match to TRBD2. V was clipped by 0 bases and J by 10 bases; unmatched bases: 5. The CDR3 consists of 14 residues. Germline V CDR1 and CDR2: MGHRA, YSYEKL. The chain's CDR3 is CASSQDGRAEEQFF. The CDR3 nucleotides read TGCGCCAGCAGCCAAGACGGGAGGGCCGAGGAGCAGTTCTTC.

The chain combines TRBV4-3 with TRBJ2-7, with 8 bases aligning to TRBD1. V was pared by 3 bases and J by 3 bases, with 4 bases of the junction left unmatched. Per the germline V gene, CDR1 is LGHNA and CDR2 is YSLEER. The CDR3 consists of 14 residues. This chain's CDR3 is CASSHRGRDYEQYF. The CDR3 region has the DNA TGCGCCAGCAGCCACAGGGGGCGAGACTACGAGCAGTACTTC.

Here the CDR3 DNA reads TGTGCCAGCAGCTGGGACAGGGCTGTCACTGAAGCTTTCTTT. Translated: CASSWDRAVTEAFF. The J gene is TRBJ1-1, the V gene TRBV5-4; 9 bases map to TRBD1. The junction had 4 bases not matched to a gene; V was cut back by 3 bases and J by 4 bases. Germline V gives CDR1 SGHNT, CDR2 YYREEE (reference sequence). CDR3 size: 14 residues.

The V call is TRBV6-5, the J call TRBJ1-5, with 10 positions matching TRBD1. Germline loops: CDR1 MNHEY, CDR2 SVGAGI. With 6 bases clipped from V and 5 bases from J, the junction kept 7 bases outside the gene matches. CDR3 size: 15 residues. The CDR3 nucleotides read TGTGCCAGCAGCTTCCGGACAGGGGGAGATCAGCCCCAGCATTTT. Translation: CASSFRTGGDQPQHF.

V gene TRBV6-5 combines with J gene TRBJ1-1; D not certain. Trimming left V 6 bases short and J 1 base short, with 9 bases between. CDR1 is MNHEY and CDR2 is SVGAGI in the germline V gene. This CDR3 region has 13 residues. The CDR3 region is CASRRRKNTEAFF. Here the CDR3 DNA reads TGTGCCAGCAGACGGAGAAAGAACACTGAAGCTTTCTTT.

The chain links TRBV7-2 to TRBJ2-3; 14 bases fit TRBD2. There are 18 residues in the CDR3. The trim removed 4 bases at V and 0 bases at J, leaving 6 bases unmatched. Germline V CDR1 and CDR2: SGHTA, FQGNSA. The CDR3 DNA reads as TGTGCCAGCAGCTCCGGACTAGCGGGGGGCACTAGCACAGATACGCAGTATTTT. It codes for CASSSGLAGGTSTDTQYF.

This chain joins TRBV19 and TRBJ2-7; TRBD1 matches 9 bases. Germline-derived CDR1 and CDR2 are LNHDA and SQIVND (reference sequence). J lost 1 base, V lost 4 bases, and 5 bases had no gene match. This CDR3 has 15 residues. CDR3 DNA: TGTGCCAGTAGTAACGGACAGGGGCCTTCCTACGAGCAGTACTTC. It translates to CASSNGQGPSYEQYF.

This clone was counted a few times. V usage is TRBV11-3 and J usage is TRBJ2-5, with D possibly being TRBD2 (6 bases). CDR1 is SGHNT and CDR2 is YENEEA in the germline V gene. V was shortened by 5 bases and J by 0 bases, with 13 bases between the two germline ends. The CDR3 has 15 residues. The CDR3 loop reads CASSQYSGNQETQYF. CDR3 nucleotide sequence: TGTGCCAGCAGCCAATATAGCGGCAACCAAGAGACCCAGTACTTC.

The chain links TRBV5-1 to TRBJ2-1, with 8 bases identical to TRBD1. Germline CDR1 is SGHRS and CDR2 is YFSETQ. The CDR3 covers 14 residues. V was pared by 4 bases and J by 7 bases, with 7 bases of the junction left unmatched. CDR3 in DNA: TGCGCCAGCAGCGGGGGACAGGAGGTGAATGAGCAGTTCTTC. It encodes CASSGGQEVNEQFF.

The V gene is TRBV7-9, the J gene TRBJ1-2, with D tentatively TRBD1 (5 bases). This CDR3 comprises 16 residues. The V end was cut by 1 base, the J end by 2 bases, with 14 bases between. In germline, CDR1 is SEHNR, CDR2 FQNEAQ (reference sequence). The CDR3 reads CASSLDAGGTNYGYTF. The CDR3 region has the DNA TGTGCCAGCAGCTTAGACGCTGGGGGGACCAACTATGGCTACACCTTC. The variable domain in full, completed from reference TRBV7-9 and TRBJ1-2, reads DTGVSQNPRHKITKRGQNVTFRCDPISEHNRLYWYRQTLGQGPEFLTYFQNEAQLEKSRLLSDRFSAERPKGSFSTLEIQRTEQGDSAMYLCASSLDAGGTNYGYTFGSGTRLTVV.

This clone was detected only a few times. CDR3 protein: CASSVEDHTEAFF. DNA for the CDR3: TGTGCCAGCAGTGTAGAGGATCACACTGAAGCTTTCTTT. The rearrangement joins TRBV6-1 to TRBJ1-1; D remains unclear. CDR1 MNHNS and CDR2 SASEGT come from the germline V gene. CDR3 size: 13 residues. V was pared by 4 bases and J by 3 bases, with 9 bases between.

The chain has TRBV9 and TRBJ2-3; 7 bases fit TRBD2. Germline loops: CDR1 SGDLS, CDR2 YYNGEE. The CDR3 has 13 amino acids. After removal of 7 bases from V and 1 base from J, the junction contained 3 bases not matched to a gene. Here the CDR3 reads CASGGVGTDTQYF. The DNA of the CDR3 is TGTGCCAGCGGGGGGGTGGGCACAGATACGCAGTATTTT.

The genes are TRBV6-5 and TRBJ1-2, with TRBD1 matching over 7 bases. Per germline, CDR1 MNHEY and CDR2 SVGAGI. J lost 4 bases, V lost 4 bases, and 9 bases had no gene match. CDR3 length: 15 residues. As DNA, the CDR3 is TGTGCCAGCAGTTTTTACCAGGGGGGCACCTATGGCTACACCTTC. Translation gives CASSFYQGGTYGYTF.